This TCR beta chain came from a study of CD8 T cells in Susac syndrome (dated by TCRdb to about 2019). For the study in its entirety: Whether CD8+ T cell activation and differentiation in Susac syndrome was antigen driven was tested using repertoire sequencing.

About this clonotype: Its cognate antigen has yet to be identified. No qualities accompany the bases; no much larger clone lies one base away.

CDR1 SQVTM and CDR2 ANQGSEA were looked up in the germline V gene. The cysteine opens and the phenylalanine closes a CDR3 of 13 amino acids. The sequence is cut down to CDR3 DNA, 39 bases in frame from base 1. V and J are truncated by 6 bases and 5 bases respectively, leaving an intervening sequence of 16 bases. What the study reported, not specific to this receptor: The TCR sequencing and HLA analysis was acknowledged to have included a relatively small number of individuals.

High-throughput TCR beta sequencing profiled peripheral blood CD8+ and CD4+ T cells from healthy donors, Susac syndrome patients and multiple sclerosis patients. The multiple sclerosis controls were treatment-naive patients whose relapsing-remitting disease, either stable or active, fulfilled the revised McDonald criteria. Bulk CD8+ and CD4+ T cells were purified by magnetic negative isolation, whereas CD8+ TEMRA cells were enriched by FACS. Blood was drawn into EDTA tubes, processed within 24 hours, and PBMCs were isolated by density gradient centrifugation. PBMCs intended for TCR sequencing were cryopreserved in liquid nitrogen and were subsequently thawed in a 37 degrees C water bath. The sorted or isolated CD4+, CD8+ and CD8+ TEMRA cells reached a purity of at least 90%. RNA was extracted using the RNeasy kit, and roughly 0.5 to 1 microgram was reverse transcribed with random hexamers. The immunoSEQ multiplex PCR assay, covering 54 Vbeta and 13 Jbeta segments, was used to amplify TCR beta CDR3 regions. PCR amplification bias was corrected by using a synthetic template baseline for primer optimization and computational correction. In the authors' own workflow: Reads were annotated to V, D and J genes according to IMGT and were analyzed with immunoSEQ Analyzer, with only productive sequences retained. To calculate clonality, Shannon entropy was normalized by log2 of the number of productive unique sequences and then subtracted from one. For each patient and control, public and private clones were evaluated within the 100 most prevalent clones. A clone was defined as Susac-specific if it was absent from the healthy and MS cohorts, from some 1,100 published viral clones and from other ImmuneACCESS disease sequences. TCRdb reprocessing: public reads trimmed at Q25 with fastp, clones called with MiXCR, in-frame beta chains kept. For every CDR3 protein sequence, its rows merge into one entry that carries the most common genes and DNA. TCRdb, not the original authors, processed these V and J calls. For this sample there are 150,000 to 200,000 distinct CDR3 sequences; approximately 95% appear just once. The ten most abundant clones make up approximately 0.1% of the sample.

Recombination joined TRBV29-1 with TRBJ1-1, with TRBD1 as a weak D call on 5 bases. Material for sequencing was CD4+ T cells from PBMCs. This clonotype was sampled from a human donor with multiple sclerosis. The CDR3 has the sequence CSVSSGIGTEAFF. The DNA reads TGCAGCGTCTCGTCAGGGATTGGGACTGAAGCTTTCTTT.